The 22 T cell receptor beta chains reported below all come from one sample, sequenced in a study of blood T cell repertoires in COVID-19 (dated by TCRdb to the early 2020s). Libraries were built with the immunoSEQ multiplex PCR assay. TCRdb carries this immuneACCESS record with in-frame sequences only. Its versions omit some clonotypes, under half of them owing to an unresolved V gene in the studies checked, with the rest unexplained. The sample data list about 110,000 clones, and about 80% of these were observed just once. The top ten hold around 19% of the sample. The sample taken for sequencing was peripheral blood. All receptors derive from a woman in her 70s with acute or convalescent COVID-19.

This clone has more than one count but fewer than ten. This chain uses TRBV7-9 with TRBJ1-1; 8 bases line up with TRBD1. V dropped 5 bases and J dropped 4; count of bases not matched to a gene: 6. The CDR3 runs 14 residues. Germline V lookup: CDR1 SEHNR, CDR2 FQNEAQ (reference sequence). CDR3 residues: CASSMDRASTEAFF. Here the CDR3 DNA reads TGTGCCAGCAGCATGGACAGGGCGAGCACTGAAGCTTTCTTT.

This rearrangement joins TRBV3-1 (or the pseudogene TRBV3-2) to TRBJ2-7, with 9 bases matching TRBD1. This CDR3 region has 13 residues. CDR1 is LGHDT, CDR2 YNNKEL, per germline (reference sequence). Trimming removed 3 bases from V and 5 bases from J; junction bases left unmatched: 2. In DNA form, the CDR3 reads TGTGCCAGCAGCCACGGGACAGGGAACGAGCAGTACTTC. It specifies CASSHGTGNEQYF.

The chain employs TRBV5-6 and TRBJ1-1, with TRBD1 matching over 8 bases. This CDR3 comprises 15 residues. Germline V lookup: CDR1 SGHDT, CDR2 YYEEEE. V lost 1 base, J lost 10 bases, and 12 bases stayed unmatched. CDR3 residues: CASSLKKKQGALAFF. Written as DNA, the CDR3 is TGTGCCAGCAGCTTGAAGAAGAAGCAGGGGGCCTTAGCTTTCTTT.

The chain uses TRBV18 and TRBJ1-2, with no clear D. Looked up from germline, CDR1 is KGHSH and CDR2 is LQKENI. The CDR3 loop spans 14 amino acids. V lost 6 bases and J 2 bases, leaving 13 bases between the germline ends. This CDR3 is CASSDLAGNYGYTF. The CDR3 nucleotides are TGTGCCAGCTCCGACTTGGCGGGGAACTATGGCTACACCTTC.

The V and J genes are TRBV10-3 and TRBJ2-2; 8 bases match TRBD1. The CDR3 runs 16 residues. The germline V gene encodes CDR1 ENHRY and CDR2 SYGVKD. J was trimmed by 1 base and V by 3 bases; bases with no gene match: 4. Here the CDR3 reads CAISDLGTGNTGELFF. The CDR3 DNA reads as TGTGCCATCAGTGACCTTGGGACAGGGAACACCGGGGAGCTGTTTTTT.

The chain carries TRBV6-6 and TRBJ2-7; TRBD1 matches 8 bases. This CDR3 comprises 14 residues. V lost 5 bases, J lost 3 bases, and 6 bases stayed unmatched. CDR1 and CDR2 (germline): MNHNY, SVGAGI (reference sequence). Here the CDR3 reads CASSVSGGLYEQYF. The CDR3 DNA is TGTGCCAGCAGTGTGTCAGGGGGCCTCTACGAGCAGTACTTC.

This clone was seen just once. The chain employs TRBV29-1 and TRBJ1-1; 7 positions match TRBD1. The V segment lost 6 bases and the J segment 0 bases; nucleotides outside the gene matches: 4. The V gene's germline CDR1 is SQVTM and CDR2 ANQGSEA. The CDR3 runs to 13 residues. CDR3 sequence (DNA): TGCAGCGTGTCGGGACAGATGAACACTGAAGCTTTCTTT. It specifies CSVSGQMNTEAFF.

This clone was seen just once. The chain uses TRBV18 and TRBJ2-1; tentative D call: TRBD1 (7 bases). Germline lookup yields CDR1 KGHSH and CDR2 LQKENI. The length of the CDR3 is 15 residues. Trimming removed 5 bases from V and 4 bases from J, with 15 bases in between. The CDR3 DNA reads as TGTGCCAGCTCATCCCGCGGGGACAGTTACAATGAGCAGTTCTTC. Translation gives CASSSRGDSYNEQFF.

A few counts support this clone. The chain uses TRBV2 and TRBJ1-5; D unresolved. V lost 7 bases and J lost 2, with 9 bases in between. CDR3 size: 13 residues. Germline V lookup: CDR1 SNHLY, CDR2 FYNNEI. The CDR3 spells CASTGDGNQPQHF. The DNA for the CDR3 is TGTGCCAGCACGGGAGACGGCAATCAGCCCCAGCATTTT. Full variable domain (missing parts from reference TRBV2 and TRBJ1-5): EPEVTQTPSHQVTQMGQEVILRCVPISNHLYFYWYRQILGQKVEFLVSFYNNEISEKSEIFDDQFSVERPDGSNFTLKIRSTKLEDSAMYFCASTGDGNQPQHFGDGTRLSIL.

The chain couples TRBV6-2 or TRBV6-3 to TRBJ2-1; a possible D gene is TRBD1 (5 bases). Deletions cut 3 bases from V and 2 bases from J, with 11 bases between. Germline V CDR1 and CDR2: MNHEY, SVGEGT. There are 15 residues in the CDR3. The CDR3 sequence: CASSYSGKTYNEQFF. The CDR3 region has the DNA TGTGCCAGCAGTTATTCAGGGAAGACCTACAATGAGCAGTTCTTC.

This CDR3 is CASAPTGVGNQPQHF. The CDR3 bases are TGTGCCAGCGCACCGACAGGGGTGGGAAATCAGCCCCAGCATTTT. The chain employs TRBV6-5 and TRBJ1-5; 8 bases map to TRBD1. CDR3 size: 15 residues. With V trimmed by 8 bases and J by 4 bases, 10 bases remained unmatched. CDR1 is MNHEY and CDR2 is SVGAGI in the germline V gene.

This clone came up a few times. The gene calls are TRBV2 and TRBJ1-1; 9 bases map to TRBD1. Germline trimming cut 10 bases from V and 2 bases from J; bases unmatched to any gene: 5. Germline V lookup: CDR1 SNHLY, CDR2 FYNNEI. The CDR3 is made up of 13 amino acids. The CDR3 protein is CATHTGGNTEAFF. CDR3 bases: TGTGCCACCCACACAGGGGGCAACACTGAAGCTTTCTTT.

This clone was seen only a few times. A clone one base away is much larger, so this may be a read error. Additional DNA sequences in this sample encode the identical CDR3. The V gene is TRBV5-1, the J gene TRBJ2-7, with 8 bases lining up with TRBD2. The germline CDR1 and CDR2 sequences are SGHRS and YFSETQ. The ends lost 10 bases at V and 7 bases at J; junction bases unmatched: 22. CDR3 length equals 16 residues. The CDR3 sequence is CACLSRRVGRGGEQYF. The CDR3 nucleotides read TGCGCCTGCTTGAGCCGTAGGGTGGGCCGGGGGGGGGAGCAGTACTTC.

This clone was found once. The J gene is TRBJ1-4, the V gene TRBV28; the D gene is possibly TRBD1 (6 bases). The CDR3 length is 12 residues. Germline V lookup: CDR1 MDHEN, CDR2 SYDVKM. The V end lost 5 bases, the J end lost 7 bases, and 8 bases lay between the germline ends. CDR3 in DNA: TGTGCCAGCAGTCGGGGGGCTGAAAAACTGTTTTTT. Its translation is CASSRGAEKLFF.

The gene calls are TRBV14 and TRBJ1-4; D unresolved. Germline assignment: CDR1 SGHDN and CDR2 FVKESK. Trimming cost V 0 bases and J 4 bases, with 9 bases left between them. CDR3 length equals 15 residues. DNA for the CDR3: TGTGCCAGCAGCCAAGAGGCGGGATTTAATGAAAAACTGTTTTTT. This gives the protein CASSQEAGFNEKLFF.

The V call is TRBV13, the J call TRBJ2-5; possibly TRBD2 for D (6 bases). Germline lookup yields CDR1 PRHDT and CDR2 FYEKMQ (reference sequence). V was cut by 4 bases and J by 2 bases, with 11 bases left in between. The CDR3 extends over 14 amino acids. CDR3 loop: CASSSGLTQETQYF. CDR3 sequence (DNA): TGTGCCAGCAGCTCGGGACTTACGCAAGAGACCCAGTACTTC.

The chain carries TRBV9 and TRBJ2-7; a possible D gene is TRBD2 (5 bases). Per the germline V gene, CDR1 is SGDLS and CDR2 is YYNGEE. Trimming left V 0 bases short and J 2 bases short, with 9 bases between. This CDR3 has 14 residues. The CDR3 loop reads CASSVDWGAYEQYF. CDR3 in DNA: TGTGCCAGCAGCGTAGACTGGGGAGCCTACGAGCAGTACTTC.

The rearrangement uses TRBV6-6 and TRBJ2-1; D gene ambiguous. V lost 5 bases and J 2 bases, leaving 7 bases between the germline ends. Germline CDR1 and CDR2: MNHNY and SVGAGI (reference sequence). The CDR3 is 13 amino acids. The CDR3 reads CASSPRAYNEQFF. The CDR3 nucleotides read TGTGCCAGCAGTCCGAGAGCCTACAATGAGCAGTTCTTC.

The V gene is TRBV7-9, the J gene TRBJ2-5, with 7 bases that match TRBD2. The CDR3 length is 14 residues. Germline V CDR1 and CDR2: SEHNR, FQNEAQ (reference sequence). With V trimmed by 5 bases and J by 4 bases, 7 bases remained unmatched. In nucleotides, the CDR3 is TGTGCCAGCAGCACGACTAGCTTTCCAGAGACCCAGTACTTC. This translates into CASSTTSFPETQYF.

V usage is TRBV7-2 and J usage is TRBJ1-2; 9 nucleotides agree with TRBD1. This CDR3 is 13 amino acids long. The ends lost 5 bases at V and 8 bases at J; junction bases unmatched: 6. Germline CDR1 and CDR2: SGHTA and FQGNSA. The DNA of the CDR3 is TGTGCCAGCAGCCGGGGACAGGGTAAAGGCTACACCTTC. Translated: CASSRGQGKGYTF. Full variable domain (rest looked up from reference TRBV7-2 and TRBJ1-2): GAGVSQSPSNKVTEKGKDVELRCDPISGHTALYWYRQSLGQGLEFLIYFQGNSAPDKSGLPSDRFSAERTGGSVSTLTIQRTQQEDSAVYLCASSRGQGKGYTFGSGTRLTVV.

This chain uses TRBV10-3 with TRBJ1-1; TRBD1 agrees at 7 bases. V was clipped by 10 bases and J by 0 bases; unmatched bases: 11. This CDR3 comprises 15 residues. CDR1 and CDR2 (germline): ENHRY, SYGVKD. This CDR3 reads CATKGYGTVNTEAFF. For the CDR3, the DNA is TGTGCCACCAAGGGGTATGGGACAGTGAACACTGAAGCTTTCTTT.

CDR3 in amino acids: CASSQEGRRSYTF. The DNA for the CDR3 is TGTGCCAGCAGCCAAGAGGGCCGCCGGAGCTACACCTTC. The rearrangement links TRBV3-1 (or the pseudogene TRBV3-2) to TRBJ1-2; D unresolved. Germline V gene lookup returns CDR1 LGHDT and CDR2 YNNKEL (reference sequence). CDR3 length equals 13 residues. With 0 bases removed from V and 9 bases from J, the gap between germline ends came to 11 bases.